The text below deals with one T cell receptor (beta chain). Its antigen remains unidentified. CDR3 length equals 15 residues. Germline V gene lookup returns CDR1 SGHTS and CDR2 YDEGEE. The J segment lost 2 bases and the V segment lost 4 bases, leaving 7 bases of the junction unmatched. The data were obtained in a study of radiotherapy plus CTLA-4 blockade in lung cancer. Clones were read by immunoSEQ multiplex PCR, and TCRdb kept only the in-frame ones, dropping some. The profile covers 40,000 or so clones, with about 63% appearing a single time and approximately 17% taken by the ten largest. Focal radiation plus CTLA-4 blockade with ipilimumab was administered to patients who had chemo-refractory metastatic non-small-cell lung cancer. General study results and limits: Among blood TCR repertoires after radiotherapy plus ipilimumab, tumor-derived clones expanded. Reportedly, early blood T cell clone dynamics best predicted response, with interferon-beta.

Here the sequenced sample was peripheral blood, taken from a patient treated with radiotherapy plus ipilimumab. The V gene is TRBV5-8, the J gene TRBJ2-7, with 9 bases aligning to TRBD1. The sequence was obtained from a human donor with non-small cell lung cancer who had a partial response to radiotherapy plus ipilimumab. The CDR3 spells CASSRIRDRAYEQYF. The CDR3 coding sequence is TGTGCCAGCAGCCGGATCCGGGACAGGGCCTACGAGCAGTACTTC.